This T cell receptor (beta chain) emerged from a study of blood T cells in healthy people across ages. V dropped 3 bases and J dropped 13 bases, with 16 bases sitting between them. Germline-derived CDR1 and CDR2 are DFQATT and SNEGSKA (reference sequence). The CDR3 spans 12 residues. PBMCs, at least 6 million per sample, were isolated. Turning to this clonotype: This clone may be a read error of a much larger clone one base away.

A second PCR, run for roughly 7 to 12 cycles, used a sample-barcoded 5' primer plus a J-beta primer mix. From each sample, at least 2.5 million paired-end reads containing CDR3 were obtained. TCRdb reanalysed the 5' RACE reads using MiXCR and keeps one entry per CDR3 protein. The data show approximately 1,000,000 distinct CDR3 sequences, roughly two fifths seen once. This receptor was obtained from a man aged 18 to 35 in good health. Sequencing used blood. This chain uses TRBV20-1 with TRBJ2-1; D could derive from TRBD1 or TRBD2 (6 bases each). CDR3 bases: TGCAGTGCTAGTGGGGGGCAAGAGACCCAGTTCTTC. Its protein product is CSASGGQETQFF.